Below are 22 T cell receptor beta chains sequenced from a single sample in a study of vaccination and CD4 T cells after COVID-19. Their antigens remain unidentified. Once obtained from cultured CD4+ T cells, the DNA was sequenced using the Oncomine TCR Beta short-read assay. TCRdb processed the PCR reads anew with MiXCR; each CDR3 protein has one entry. This table has several thousand distinct CDR3 sequences, roughly 32% appearing once. Treatment meaning: roughly 11-day PBMC culture with coronavirus spike peptide pools or control peptides (ViraFEST assay). CD4+ T cells that came from the unexposed donor were collected before the COVID-19 pandemic (2011-2018). The sample was CD4+ T cells from blood, cultured in vitro. Every receptor here comes from a human donor in good health.

V is TRBV20-1 and J is TRBJ2-3, with 10 bases aligning to TRBD2. Losses at the gene ends were 7 bases for V and 6 bases for J; bases not matched to a gene: 10. Germline CDR1 reads DFQATT; CDR2 reads SNEGSKA (reference sequence). This CDR3 is 14 amino acids long. CDR3 DNA sequence: TGCAGTGGGACTAGCGGCCCCGGTGGGGATACGCAGTATTTT. As protein: CSGTSGPGGDTQYF.

Only a few counts were recorded for this clonotype. The chain joins TRBV7-2 to TRBJ2-7; 7 nucleotides line up with TRBD2. This CDR3 is 12 amino acids long. V gave up 11 bases and J gave up 0 bases; unmatched junction bases: 4. Germline CDR1 reads SGHTA; CDR2 reads FQGNSA. The CDR3 protein is CASGGFSYEQYF. The CDR3 nucleotides read TGTGCCTCGGGGGGTTTCTCCTACGAGCAGTACTTC. The full variable domain, in which reference TRBV7-2 and TRBJ2-7 provide the parts outside the CDR3, is GAGVSQSPSNKVTEKGKDVELRCDPISGHTALYWYRQSLGQGLEFLIYFQGNSAPDKSGLPSDRFSAERTGGSVSTLTIQRTQQEDSAVYLCASGGFSYEQYFGPGTRLTVT.

This clonotype was seen more than once but under ten times. The gene calls are TRBV6-1 and TRBJ1-6; 10 bases align to TRBD1. V trimming: 6 bases; J trimming: 9 bases; junction bases outside the gene matches: 14. Germline CDR1 and CDR2: MNHNS and SASEGT. This CDR3 has 17 residues. The CDR3 coding sequence is TGTGCCAGCAGGCCCCGGGACAGGGGAACGGCTGGTTCACCCCTCCACTTT. Translation gives CASRPRDRGTAGSPLHF.

By its share, this clonotype is medium-sized. J is TRBJ2-3 and V is TRBV7-9; either TRBD1 or TRBD2 may fit D (5 bases each). V was shortened by 2 bases and J by 0 bases, with 15 bases between the two germline ends. Germline CDR1 reads SEHNR; CDR2 reads FQNEAQ (reference sequence). The CDR3 has 17 residues. CDR3: CASSLRGGQVSTDTQYF. CDR3 coding DNA: TGTGCCAGCAGCTTAAGGGGCGGGCAGGTCAGCACAGATACGCAGTATTTT.

By frequency in the sample, this clonotype is medium-sized. The CDR3 region has the DNA TGCAGTGCTACAGGGTATTACTATGGCTACACCTTC. It encodes CSATGYYYGYTF. V is TRBV20-1 and J is TRBJ1-2, with a possible D match to TRBD1 (5 bases). Trimming cost V 4 bases and J 3 bases, with 9 bases left between them. This CDR3 contains 12 residues. Germline values: CDR1 DFQATT, CDR2 SNEGSKA (reference sequence).

This clonotype has more than one count but fewer than ten. The rearrangement uses TRBV20-1 and TRBJ1-2; no definite D call. The CDR3 has 12 amino acids. V dropped 3 bases and J dropped 4 bases, with 9 bases sitting between them. Germline CDR1 reads DFQATT; CDR2 reads SNEGSKA (reference sequence). The CDR3 sequence is CSASQELYGYTF. The CDR3 coding sequence is TGCAGTGCTAGTCAGGAGCTCTATGGCTACACCTTC.

This clonotype is medium-sized in the sample. The chain links TRBV20-1 to TRBJ2-2; no firm D call. Germline-derived CDR1 and CDR2 are DFQATT and SNEGSKA (reference sequence). Between the trimmed V and J ends, which lost 4 bases and 6 bases, there was a span of 18 bases. The CDR3 totals 15 residues. This chain's CDR3 is CSAKPKAGGAGELFF. The CDR3 nucleotides read TGCAGTGCTAAGCCAAAGGCAGGTGGTGCCGGGGAGCTGTTTTTT.

This chain uses TRBV20-1 with TRBJ2-2; 12 positions match TRBD1. The CDR3 has 19 amino acids. Germline assignment: CDR1 DFQATT and CDR2 SNEGSKA (reference sequence). J gave up 3 bases and V 2 bases, and 13 bases lay outside the gene matches. CDR3 sequence: CSARPRGEGTGGDTGELFF. The CDR3, as DNA: TGCAGTGCTAGACCACGGGGGGAGGGGACAGGGGGCGACACCGGGGAGCTGTTTTTT.

This clonotype has more than one count but fewer than ten. V gene TRBV12-3 or TRBV12-4 combines with J gene TRBJ2-3, with 12 bases identical to TRBD2. The length of the CDR3 is 12 residues. J was trimmed by 15 bases and V by 5 bases; bases with no gene match: 6. CDR3 DNA sequence: TGTGCCAGCAGTCCTTGGACTAGCGGGATCTATTTT. The encoded protein is CASSPWTSGIYF.

This clonotype rates as medium-sized. The rearrangement links TRBV6-1 to TRBJ1-5; D remains ambiguous. This CDR3 has 14 amino acids. The V and J ends lost 6 bases and 4 bases respectively, with 13 bases between them. CDR1 is MNHNS and CDR2 is SASEGT in the germline V gene. The DNA for the CDR3 is TGTGCCAGCAGCGTCCTGGACCGTAATCAGCCCCAGCATTTT. It yields the protein CASSVLDRNQPQHF.

The V and J genes are TRBV19 and TRBJ2-3; D uncertain. V was cut by 1 base and J by 1 base, with 9 bases left in between. Germline loops: CDR1 LNHDA, CDR2 SQIVND (reference sequence). This CDR3 has 15 amino acids. CDR3 DNA sequence: TGTGCCAGTAGTATAGGGGTGAGCCGCACAGATACGCAGTATTTT. It codes for CASSIGVSRTDTQYF.

Only a few counts were recorded for this clonotype. The chain carries TRBV20-1 and TRBJ1-2; D call uncertain. The V end lost 1 base, the J end lost 8 bases, and 14 bases lay between the germline ends. CDR1 and CDR2 (germline): DFQATT, SNEGSKA (reference sequence). The CDR3 extends over 13 amino acids. The CDR3: CSARVQPERGYTF. As DNA, the CDR3 is TGCAGTGCTAGAGTACAGCCCGAACGGGGCTACACCTTC.

This clonotype was counted between two and nine times. The chain carries TRBV2 and TRBJ1-1, with 9 bases identical to TRBD1. The CDR3 covers 16 residues. The ends lost 5 bases at V and 1 base at J; junction bases unmatched: 8. Germline V gene sequence: CDR1 SNHLY, CDR2 FYNNEI. The CDR3 protein is CASSLAGTGPNTEAFF. DNA of the CDR3: TGTGCCAGCAGTCTTGCCGGGACAGGGCCGAACACTGAAGCTTTCTTT.

This clonotype was counted a few times. The genes are TRBV20-1 and TRBJ2-3; perhaps TRBD2 as D (6 bases). V lost 0 bases, J lost 1 base, and 11 bases lay in between. CDR3 length: 15 residues. CDR1 and CDR2 from the germline V gene are DFQATT and SNEGSKA (reference sequence). CDR3 amino acids: CSARDPRGGTDTQYF. DNA for the CDR3: TGCAGTGCTAGAGATCCACGCGGGGGCACAGATACGCAGTATTTT.

V is TRBV30 and J is TRBJ2-4; no clear D gene. The CDR3 loop spans 11 amino acids. Germline lookup yields CDR1 GTSNPN and CDR2 SVGIG (reference sequence). V gave up 0 bases and J gave up 8 bases, with 5 bases separating them. The CDR3: CAWSVVDIQYF. The CDR3 DNA is TGTGCCTGGAGTGTTGTAGACATTCAGTACTTC.

This clonotype has a handful of counts. The V gene is TRBV7-9, the J gene TRBJ1-2; no firm D call. The CDR3 consists of 10 residues. Looked up from germline, CDR1 is SEHNR and CDR2 is FQNEAQ (reference sequence). Trimming took 10 bases from V and 4 from J, leaving 7 bases between them. The CDR3: CAIMAYGYTF. CDR3 DNA sequence: TGTGCCATCATGGCCTATGGCTACACCTTC.

There are a few counts of this clonotype. The chain employs TRBV11-2 and TRBJ1-2; tentatively, D is TRBD1 (5 bases). The V and J ends lost 5 bases and 5 bases respectively, with 12 bases between them. CDR3 length: 13 residues. Germline V gene sequence: CDR1 SGHAT, CDR2 FQNNGV. The CDR3 here is CASSLTDTYGYTF. CDR3 nucleotide sequence: TGTGCCAGCAGCCTTACGGACACTTATGGCTACACCTTC. The entire variable domain, with the rest obtained from reference TRBV11-2 and TRBJ1-2, is as follows: EAGVAQSPRYKIIEKRQSVAFWCNPISGHATLYWYQQILGQGPKLLIQFQNNGVVDDSQLPKDRFSAERLKGVDSTLKIQPAKLEDSAVYLCASSLTDTYGYTFGSGTRLTVV.

The chain recombines TRBV20-1 with TRBJ1-2; D is undetermined. The V gene lost 3 bases and the J gene lost 5 bases, with 7 bases spanning the gap. This CDR3 comprises 11 residues. Germline V gene sequence: CDR1 DFQATT, CDR2 SNEGSKA (reference sequence). CDR3 residues: CSASDIYGYTF. The CDR3 DNA reads as TGCAGTGCTAGCGACATTTATGGCTACACCTTC.

This clonotype was seen more than once but under ten times. Written as DNA, the CDR3 is TGTGCCATCAGTGACAGCACAGATACGCAGTATTTT. It translates to CAISDSTDTQYF. The chain has TRBV10-3 and TRBJ2-3; unclear D gene. Trimming shortened V by 3 bases and J by 0 bases, and 1 base separated the two germline ends. The CDR3 runs 12 residues. Germline CDR1 reads ENHRY; CDR2 reads SYGVKD.

The V call is TRBV28, the J call TRBJ2-7; 8 nucleotides align to TRBD1. The CDR3 is 15 amino acids. The germline CDR1 and CDR2 sequences are MDHEN and SYDVKM. The junction had 6 bases not matched to a gene; V was cut back by 2 bases and J by 3 bases. The CDR3 loop reads CASSLPSQGGYEQYF. CDR3 bases: TGTGCCAGCAGTTTACCCTCACAGGGGGGCTACGAGCAGTACTTC. Variable domain in full (rest from reference TRBV28 and TRBJ2-7): DVKVTQSSRYLVKRTGEKVFLECVQDMDHENMFWYRQDPGLGLRLIYFSYDVKMKEKGDIPEGYSVSREKKERFSLILESASTNQTSMYLCASSLPSQGGYEQYFGPGTRLTVT.

The chain links TRBV5-1 to TRBJ2-1, with 9 bases identical to TRBD2. CDR1 and CDR2 from the germline V gene are SGHRS and YFSETQ. There are 14 residues in the CDR3. The V and J ends lost 0 bases and 15 bases, in that order; junction bases with no gene match: 10. The CDR3 here is CASSLDIGSGGLFF. DNA of the CDR3: TGCGCCAGCAGCTTGGATATAGGTAGCGGGGGTCTGTTCTTC. The variable domain in full, with the rest retrieved from reference TRBV5-1 and TRBJ2-1, is KAGVTQTPRYLIKTRGQQVTLSCSPISGHRSVSWYQQTPGQGLQFLFEYFSETQRNKGNFPGRFSGRQFSNSRSEMNVSTLELGDSALYLCASSLDIGSGGLFFGPGTRLTVL.

This clonotype has more than one count but fewer than ten. The chain combines TRBV20-1 with TRBJ1-1; D call uncertain. The CDR3 runs to 12 residues. Looked up from germline, CDR1 is DFQATT and CDR2 is SNEGSKA (reference sequence). CDR3 nucleotide sequence: TGCAGCGGTGGTGATGGACGAGCTGAAGCTTTCTTT. It translates to CSGGDGRAEAFF.